Following are 25 T cell receptor beta chains from one sample sequenced in a study of OX40 agonist ivuxolimab in advanced cancers. Profiling relied on immunoSEQ multiplex PCR, and the TCRdb table lists in-frame clones only, not all of them. Of 70,000 to 95,000 clones listed, around 90% are singletons. Material: CD4+ or CD8+ T cells sorted from blood, obtained in a trial of the OX40 agonist ivuxolimab. The receptors were gathered from an adult with an advanced solid tumor such as melanoma, head and neck, liver or kidney cancer.

This chain joins TRBV5-4 and TRBJ2-7; 9 bases line up with TRBD1. Germline CDR1 and CDR2: SGHNT and YYREEE (reference sequence). The V gene end was trimmed by 2 bases and the J gene end by 2 bases; junction bases not matched to a gene: 5. The CDR3 covers 15 residues. The DNA for the CDR3 is TGTGCCAGCAGCTTCACAGGGGGCCTCACCTACGAGCAGTACTTC. Translation gives CASSFTGGLTYEQYF. The full variable domain, completed using reference TRBV5-4 and TRBJ2-7, is ETGVTQSPTHLIKTRGQQVTLRCSSQSGHNTVSWYQQALGQGPQFIFQYYREEENGRGNFPPRFSGLQFPNYSSELNVNALELDDSALYLCASSFTGGLTYEQYFGPGTRLTVT.

The chain combines TRBV7-2 with TRBJ1-5; TRBD1 matches at 11 bases. The CDR3 extends over 19 amino acids. The germline gives CDR1 SGHTA, CDR2 FQGNSA. Germline trimming cut 2 bases from V and 2 bases from J; bases unmatched to any gene: 11. The CDR3: CASSLFSGQGGLGNQPQHF. The CDR3 DNA reads as TGTGCCAGCAGCTTATTTTCGGGACAGGGGGGTCTGGGCAATCAGCCCCAGCATTTT.

The chain is built from TRBV30 and TRBJ2-1; D unresolved. The CDR3 has 14 amino acids. V was trimmed by 3 bases and J by 4 bases, leaving 13 bases between them. Per germline, CDR1 GTSNPN and CDR2 SVGIG (reference sequence). Written as DNA, the CDR3 is TGTGCCTGGAGAGAGCTCTCCCCTTACAATGAGCAGTTCTTC. Its protein product is CAWRELSPYNEQFF.

J is TRBJ1-1 and V is TRBV7-6; D is ambiguous. The CDR3 spans 14 residues. The V end was cut by 0 bases, the J end by 8 bases, with 13 bases between. Germline V gene data show CDR1 as SGHVS and CDR2 as FNYEAQ. The CDR3 DNA sequence: TGTGCCAGCAGCTTAGCGCTGGAGGGATCCGAAGCTTTCTTT. Amino acid sequence: CASSLALEGSEAFF.

This chain joins TRBV19 and TRBJ1-5; D not certain. This CDR3 has 16 amino acids. The germline V and J ends were trimmed by 10 bases and 2 bases, with 21 bases remaining between them. Germline CDR1 and CDR2: LNHDA and SQIVND (reference sequence). CDR3: CATLRATVGGNQPQHF. In DNA form, the CDR3 reads TGTGCCACCCTACGGGCCACGGTCGGCGGCAATCAGCCCCAGCATTTT. Combining the CDR3 with reference TRBV19 and TRBJ1-5 gives the whole variable domain DGGITQSPKYLFRKEGQNVTLSCEQNLNHDAMYWYRQDPGQGLRLIYYSQIVNDFQKGDIAEGYSVSREKKESFPLTVTSAQKNPTAFYLCATLRATVGGNQPQHFGDGTRLSIL.

J is TRBJ2-7 and V is TRBV30; D gene unclear. CDR3 size: 11 residues. V shed 1 base and J shed 3 bases, with 4 bases lying between them. Germline assignment: CDR1 GTSNPN and CDR2 SVGIG (reference sequence). The chain's CDR3 is CAWSDSYEQYF. The DNA of the CDR3 is TGTGCCTGGAGTGACAGCTACGAGCAGTACTTC. Based on the CDR3 plus reference TRBV30 and TRBJ2-7, the full variable domain is SQTIHQWPATLVQPVGSPLSLECTVEGTSNPNLYWYRQAAGRGLQLLFYSVGIGQISSEVPQNLSASRPQDRQFILSSKKLLLSDSGFYLCAWSDSYEQYFGPGTRLTVT.

The chain recombines TRBV7-8 with TRBJ2-2, with D tentatively TRBD2 (6 bases). CDR1 SGHVS and CDR2 FQNEAQ come from the germline V gene. The CDR3 runs 15 residues. Trimming took off 1 base at V and 7 bases at J, with 13 bases between the two ends. The CDR3 here is CASSLGLAVNGELFF. CDR3 DNA: TGTGCCAGCAGCTTAGGTTTAGCGGTGAACGGGGAGCTGTTTTTT. Variable domain in full (rest from reference TRBV7-8 and TRBJ2-2): GAGVSQSPRYKVAKRGQDVALRCDPISGHVSLFWYQQALGQGPEFLTYFQNEAQLDKSGLPSDRFFAERPEGSVSTLKIQRTQQEDSAVYLCASSLGLAVNGELFFGEGSRLTVL.

The chain has TRBV18 and TRBJ2-7; D possibly corresponds to TRBD2 (6 bases). Germline CDR1 KGHSH, CDR2 LQKENI. The CDR3 runs 14 residues. V lost 4 bases to trimming and J lost 0 bases, with 10 bases between them. This chain's CDR3 is CASSRSGISYEQYF. As DNA, the CDR3 is TGTGCCAGCTCACGTAGCGGTATCTCCTACGAGCAGTACTTC.

This sequence joins TRBV5-1 and TRBJ1-3, with 11 bases lining up with TRBD1. Germline V gene lookup returns CDR1 SGHRS and CDR2 YFSETQ. This CDR3 spans 17 amino acids. The trim removed 4 bases at V and 4 bases at J, leaving 10 bases unmatched. DNA of the CDR3: TGCGCCAGCAGCGACGGGACAGGGGGACTGTTGGGAAACACCATATATTTT. It specifies CASSDGTGGLLGNTIYF.

This chain joins TRBV2 and TRBJ1-1; D possibly corresponds to TRBD1 (6 bases). The CDR3 covers 13 residues. Germline V gene sequence: CDR1 SNHLY, CDR2 FYNNEI. V dropped 4 bases and J dropped 2 bases, with 8 bases sitting between them. CDR3 sequence reads: CASSGQANTEAFF. The DNA for the CDR3 is TGTGCCAGCAGTGGACAGGCCAACACTGAAGCTTTCTTT.

This chain joins TRBV11-3 and TRBJ2-5, with D possibly TRBD1 on 5 matching bases. The CDR3 spans 12 residues. Germline loops: CDR1 SGHNT, CDR2 YENEEA. V lost 5 bases and J 8 bases, leaving 12 bases between the germline ends. CDR3 DNA sequence: TGTGCCAGCAGCCAAGGGGCCAACACCCAGTACTTC. It translates to CASSQGANTQYF.

The chain couples TRBV25-1 to TRBJ2-1; 7 positions agree with TRBD2. CDR3 length: 18 amino acids. Germline CDR1 reads MGHDK; CDR2 reads SYGVNS. The junction had 10 bases not matched to a gene; V was cut back by 0 bases and J by 2 bases. CDR3 bases: TGTGCCAGCAGTGAATATCTTGGCGGGAGTAGCGCCTACAATGAGCAGTTCTTC. Translated: CASSEYLGGSSAYNEQFF.

The gene calls are TRBV6-5 and TRBJ1-2; the match to TRBD1 covers 9 bases. CDR3 size: 14 residues. From germline, CDR1 is MNHEY and CDR2 SVGAGI. Trimming took 7 bases from V and 6 from J; bases not matched to a gene: 9. The CDR3 protein is CASTRQGVSNGYTF. For the CDR3, the DNA is TGTGCCAGCACCCGACAGGGGGTCTCGAATGGCTACACCTTC.

This chain links TRBV7-3 with TRBJ2-3, with D possibly TRBD1 on 8 matching bases. With 5 bases removed from V and 4 bases from J, the gap between germline ends came to 16 bases. The germline CDR1 and CDR2 sequences are SGHTA and FQGTGA. The CDR3 totals 15 residues. The CDR3 bases are TGTGCCAGCAGCCAGGGGGCGGGGGTGGCAGATACGCAGTATTTT. Its translation is CASSQGAGVADTQYF.

This rearrangement joins TRBV28 to TRBJ1-1; D gene uncertain. In germline, CDR1 is MDHEN, CDR2 SYDVKM. The V end was cut by 5 bases, the J end by 0 bases, with 13 bases between. The CDR3 is made up of 15 amino acids. The CDR3 loop reads CASSPPYGMNTEAFF. The DNA for the CDR3 is TGTGCCAGCAGTCCCCCCTACGGTATGAACACTGAAGCTTTCTTT.

V and J are TRBV7-9 and TRBJ2-1, with 14 positions matching TRBD2. CDR1 and CDR2 from the germline V gene are SEHNR and FQNEAQ (reference sequence). The length of the CDR3 is 19 residues. J was trimmed by 0 bases and V by 5 bases; bases with no gene match: 9. The CDR3, as DNA: TGTGCCAGCAGCCCGGGACTAGCGGGGGTCATGAGCTCCTACAATGAGCAGTTCTTC. This translates into CASSPGLAGVMSSYNEQFF.

The V gene is TRBV2, the J gene TRBJ1-1; a weak D match, TRBD1 (5 bases). Germline V lookup: CDR1 SNHLY, CDR2 FYNNEI. V lost 3 bases to trimming and J lost 2 bases, with 10 bases between them. The CDR3 runs 14 residues. The CDR3 protein is CASSERGFNTEAFF. The CDR3 nucleotides read TGTGCCAGCAGTGAGAGGGGATTCAACACTGAAGCTTTCTTT.

The CDR3 sequence: CASKWAGVDTQYF. CDR3 bases: TGTGCCAGCAAGTGGGCAGGGGTAGATACGCAGTATTTT. The rearrangement uses TRBV25-1 and TRBJ2-3; D might be TRBD1 (6 bases). This CDR3 is 13 amino acids long. The V end was cut by 7 bases, the J end by 5 bases, with 13 bases between. CDR1 is MGHDK and CDR2 is SYGVNS in the germline V gene.

Only one count was recorded for this clone. The CDR3 DNA reads as TGCGCCAGCAGTTTTAGAAACGACAGGAGGAGCTCCTACGAGCAGTACTTC. The encoded protein is CASSFRNDRRSSYEQYF. J is TRBJ2-7 and V is TRBV4-1, with D possibly being TRBD1 (6 bases). Germline V gene data show CDR1 as MGHRA and CDR2 as YSYEKL. The CDR3 is 17 residues long. The V end was cut by 6 bases, the J end by 0 bases, with 21 bases between.

Notes on this clone: In the same sample, other DNA sequences code for this CDR3. The genes are TRBV30 and TRBJ2-5; D gene uncertain. CDR1 and CDR2 from the germline V gene are GTSNPN and SVGIG (reference sequence). The CDR3 consists of 11 residues. V dropped 0 bases and J dropped 5 bases, with 4 bases sitting between them. The CDR3 sequence: CAWSVSETQYF. The CDR3 bases are TGTGCCTGGAGTGTATCCGAGACCCAGTACTTC.

The gene calls are TRBV10-3 and TRBJ2-1; D possibly corresponds to TRBD2 (6 bases). The V end lost 5 bases, the J end lost 0 bases, and 11 bases lay between the germline ends. The CDR3 sequence is 15 residues long. CDR1 and CDR2 from the germline V gene are ENHRY and SYGVKD. This CDR3 reads CAISTQGGSYNEQFF. The CDR3 coding sequence is TGTGCCATCAGTACGCAGGGAGGCTCCTACAATGAGCAGTTCTTC.

The chain is built from TRBV7-9 and TRBJ2-1, with 7 bases lining up with TRBD1. With 2 bases clipped from V and 8 bases from J, the junction kept 3 bases outside the gene matches. The CDR3 runs 13 residues. Germline CDR1 and CDR2: SEHNR and FQNEAQ (reference sequence). CDR3 residues: CASSLQGVHEQFF. The CDR3 DNA reads TGTGCCAGCAGCTTACAGGGGGTCCATGAGCAGTTCTTC.

The rearrangement links TRBV5-1 to TRBJ1-4; D is undetermined. Germline CDR1 reads SGHRS; CDR2 reads YFSETQ. The CDR3 length is 15 residues. Trimming left V 4 bases short and J 4 bases short, with 14 bases between. The CDR3 reads CASSAGRNLNEKLFF. Here the CDR3 DNA reads TGCGCCAGCAGCGCAGGCAGGAACCTTAATGAAAAACTGTTTTTT. The whole variable domain, filled in from reference TRBV5-1 and TRBJ1-4, reads KAGVTQTPRYLIKTRGQQVTLSCSPISGHRSVSWYQQTPGQGLQFLFEYFSETQRNKGNFPGRFSGRQFSNSRSEMNVSTLELGDSALYLCASSAGRNLNEKLFFGSGTQLSVL.

Concerning this clone itself: Compared with germline, one end of the junction differs, possibly owing to a read error. The CDR3 DNA sequence: TGTGCCAGCAGCTTAAATTCGGGGGCAGGCAAAAGCATTCAGTACTTC. Amino acids: CASSLNSGAGKSIQYF. The rearrangement links TRBV7-3 to TRBJ2-4; D tentatively fits TRBD1 or TRBD2 (6 bases each). CDR3 length: 16 residues. CDR1 SGHTA and CDR2 FQGTGA come from the germline V gene.

The chain is built from TRBV6-1 and TRBJ2-7; the D gene is possibly TRBD1 (5 bases). The V end was cut by 4 bases, the J end by 0 bases, with 10 bases between. The CDR3 covers 14 residues. Germline V gives CDR1 MNHNS, CDR2 SASEGT. In nucleotides, the CDR3 is TGTGCCAGCAGTGTACCGACAGACTCCTACGAGCAGTACTTC. This translates into CASSVPTDSYEQYF.